These 27 T cell receptor beta chains were sequenced from one sample in a study of cytomegalovirus exposure and HLA in healthy donors. Repertoires were generated with immunoSEQ multiplex PCR, while TCRdb's copy carries only in-frame clones and drops some. In the table there are over 85,000 clones, roughly 90% of which are singletons. The sample was PBMCs. The receptors come from a woman aged 25 to 39 in good health and CMV-seropositive.

As regards this clone: Distinct nucleotide sequences in the sample also encode this CDR3. This chain uses TRBV2 with TRBJ1-5, with 8 nucleotides matching TRBD1. The CDR3 covers 14 residues. After removal of 6 bases from V and 6 bases from J, the junction contained 7 bases not matched to a gene. CDR1 and CDR2 (germline): SNHLY, FYNNEI. In DNA, the CDR3 is TGTGCCAGCAGACCCACAGGGGGGTCTCAGCCCCAGCATTTT. It is translated as CASRPTGGSQPQHF.

The gene calls are TRBV5-3 and TRBJ2-1, with TRBD2 identical over 14 bases. TRBV5-3 is recorded as an ORF, its role being uncertain. The CDR3 is 15 residues long. The junction had 2 bases not matched to a gene; V was cut back by 4 bases and J by 5 bases. The CDR3: CARSEGLAGDNEQFF. As DNA, the CDR3 is TGTGCCAGAAGCGAGGGACTAGCGGGAGACAATGAGCAGTTCTTC.

The genes are TRBV5-5 and TRBJ2-1, with D possibly being TRBD2 (5 bases). V was clipped by 0 bases and J by 5 bases, with 9 bases between them. The germline V gene has CDR1 SGHKS and CDR2 YYEKEE (reference sequence). The CDR3 runs 14 residues. The CDR3 nucleotides read TGTGCCAGCAGCTTGGTATCCGGGGACAATGAGCAGTTCTTC. Amino acid sequence: CASSLVSGDNEQFF.

The gene calls are TRBV28 and TRBJ1-2; a possible D gene is TRBD1 (6 bases). The germline V gene encodes CDR1 MDHEN and CDR2 SYDVKM. The CDR3 has 12 residues. V lost 8 bases to trimming and J lost 4 bases, with 11 bases between them. For the CDR3, the DNA is TGTGCCAGCCGTGACAGGTCCTATGGCTACACCTTC. Its translation is CASRDRSYGYTF.

The chain joins TRBV7-6 to TRBJ2-3, with D maybe TRBD1 (5 bases). V lost 0 bases, J lost 4 bases, and 11 bases lay in between. Germline V CDR1 and CDR2: SGHVS, FNYEAQ. The CDR3 length is 15 residues. CDR3 DNA sequence: TGTGCCAGCAGCTTAGCGGCCAGGGAAGCAGATACGCAGTATTTT. Translated: CASSLAAREADTQYF.

V gene TRBV6-5 combines with J gene TRBJ2-2; weak D call: TRBD1 (5 bases). Trimming left V 0 bases short and J 1 base short, with 9 bases between. The length of the CDR3 is 16 residues. Germline CDR1 MNHEY, CDR2 SVGAGI. CDR3 loop: CASSYSPGLNTGELFF. The CDR3 region has the DNA TGTGCCAGCAGTTACTCGCCAGGGCTGAACACCGGGGAGCTGTTTTTT.

This clone has a single count. This chain joins TRBV6-6 and TRBJ2-5, with D possibly being TRBD2 (6 bases). The V gene's germline CDR1 is MNHNY and CDR2 SVGAGI (reference sequence). V lost 4 bases to trimming and J lost 5 bases, with 8 bases between them. The CDR3 runs 12 residues. CDR3 nucleotide sequence: TGTGCCAGCAGTTTGGAGGGGGAGACCCAGTACTTC. Its translation: CASSLEGETQYF.

The chain uses TRBV6-1 and TRBJ2-5; tentative D call: TRBD1 (6 bases). V was pared by 6 bases and J by 1 base, with 15 bases between. The CDR3 totals 15 residues. Germline V gene sequence: CDR1 MNHNS, CDR2 SASEGT. CDR3 sequence (DNA): TGTGCCAGCAGGATGCAGGGGAGTCCCCAAGAGACCCAGTACTTC. Its protein product is CASRMQGSPQETQYF.

The rearrangement links TRBV4-1 to TRBJ2-1; 7 bases are shared with TRBD2. Germline-derived CDR1 and CDR2 are MGHRA and YSYEKL. This CDR3 has 16 amino acids. V shed 2 bases, J shed 10 bases, and the junction held 14 bases outside the gene matches. CDR3 DNA sequence: TGCGCCAGCAGCCAACTTGGGACTACCGCCAATCCGGAGCAGTTCTTC. Its translation is CASSQLGTTANPEQFF.

The V call is TRBV5-1, the J call TRBJ1-6; D is undetermined. This CDR3 contains 16 residues. CDR1 and CDR2 (germline): SGHRS, YFSETQ. V lost 0 bases, J lost 8 bases, and 15 bases lay in between. The CDR3 DNA is TGCGCCAGCAGCTTGGCCCCCCCGGGGTACGATTCACCCCTCCACTTT. Protein product: CASSLAPPGYDSPLHF. Full variable domain (rest looked up from reference TRBV5-1 and TRBJ1-6): KAGVTQTPRYLIKTRGQQVTLSCSPISGHRSVSWYQQTPGQGLQFLFEYFSETQRNKGNFPGRFSGRQFSNSRSEMNVSTLELGDSALYLCASSLAPPGYDSPLHFGNGTRLTVT.

This chain links TRBV4-1 with TRBJ1-5; weak D call: TRBD1 (5 bases). The CDR3 totals 16 residues. V was shortened by 0 bases and J by 2 bases, with 11 bases between the two germline ends. Germline V lookup: CDR1 MGHRA, CDR2 YSYEKL. Written as DNA, the CDR3 is TGCGCCAGCAGCCAAGATCCAGGGAATGGCAATCAGCCCCAGCATTTT. Protein product: CASSQDPGNGNQPQHF.

The chain links TRBV6-5 to TRBJ2-1; 7 bases are a match to TRBD1. Germline V gives CDR1 MNHEY, CDR2 SVGAGI. J was trimmed by 8 bases and V by 8 bases; bases with no gene match: 12. The CDR3 consists of 14 residues. Here the CDR3 reads CASESDDRVDEQFF. CDR3 in DNA: TGTGCCAGCGAGAGCGACGACAGGGTTGATGAGCAGTTCTTC.

V usage is TRBV7-9 and J usage is TRBJ1-1; TRBD1 aligns across 9 bases. Germline loops: CDR1 SEHNR, CDR2 FQNEAQ (reference sequence). Trimming took 5 bases from V and 7 from J; bases not matched to a gene: 8. This CDR3 is built from 14 residues. This chain's CDR3 is CASSPADRGLEAFF. As DNA, the CDR3 is TGTGCCAGCAGCCCTGCGGACAGGGGCCTTGAAGCTTTCTTT.

The chain has TRBV28 and TRBJ2-6; D gene uncertain. CDR1 is MDHEN and CDR2 is SYDVKM in the germline V gene. This CDR3 has 14 residues. V was clipped by 6 bases and J by 3 bases, with 9 bases between them. CDR3 bases: TGTGCCAGCAGGGCTTATGGTGGGGCCAACGTCCTGACTTTC. This encodes CASRAYGGANVLTF.

The chain links TRBV7-9 to TRBJ1-3; D might be TRBD1 (6 bases). V gave up 3 bases and J gave up 2 bases, with 11 bases separating them. The CDR3 totals 15 residues. CDR1 SEHNR and CDR2 FQNEAQ come from the germline V gene (reference sequence). CDR3: CASSFPSGAGNTIYF. In DNA, the CDR3 is TGTGCCAGCAGCTTCCCCTCAGGGGCTGGAAACACCATATATTTT.

V usage is TRBV15 and J usage is TRBJ2-2; no reliable D call. The CDR3 sequence is 15 residues long. The germline V gene encodes CDR1 LNHNV and CDR2 YYDKDF (reference sequence). The V end was cut by 0 bases, the J end by 1 base, with 6 bases between. CDR3: CATSREKLNTGELFF. The CDR3 region has the DNA TGTGCCACCAGCAGAGAGAAGCTGAACACCGGGGAGCTGTTTTTT.

The gene calls are TRBV4-3 and TRBJ2-3; TRBD2 matches 7 bases. Germline-derived CDR1 and CDR2 are LGHNA and YSLEER. J lost 6 bases, V lost 0 bases, and 6 bases had no gene match. The CDR3 sequence is 15 residues long. The CDR3 loop is CASSQETGGVDTQYF. CDR3 coding DNA: TGCGCCAGCAGCCAAGAAACGGGAGGAGTGGATACGCAGTATTTT.

The chain has TRBV6-6 and TRBJ1-3; D gene ambiguous. In germline, CDR1 is MNHNY, CDR2 SVGAGI (reference sequence). V was pared by 5 bases and J by 0 bases, with 8 bases between. The CDR3 sequence is 14 residues long. In nucleotides, the CDR3 is TGTGCCAGCAGTAGATCCGGCTCTGGAAACACCATATATTTT. Translating gives CASSRSGSGNTIYF.

This clone was counted a few times. The chain combines TRBV11-2 with TRBJ1-1; tentative D call: TRBD1 (5 bases). Trimming pared 4 bases from V and 4 bases from J, leaving 7 bases between. This CDR3 has 12 amino acids. Germline V gives CDR1 SGHAT, CDR2 FQNNGV. CDR3 nucleotides: TGTGCCAGCAGCTCAGGGCTCACTGAAGCTTTCTTT. Protein: CASSSGLTEAFF.

This clone appeared a single time. The chain employs TRBV6-1 and TRBJ1-1, with a weak D call TRBD1 (5 bases). CDR3 length: 14 amino acids. Germline V gene sequence: CDR1 MNHNS, CDR2 SASEGT. Trimming removed 6 bases at V and 0 bases at J, with 11 bases between. CDR3 amino acids: CASRRGTMNTEAFF. CDR3 nucleotide sequence: TGTGCCAGCAGGCGGGGCACAATGAACACTGAAGCTTTCTTT.

The chain combines TRBV5-1 with TRBJ2-1, with 12 bases fitting TRBD2. The CDR3 runs to 16 residues. With 1 base clipped from V and 9 bases from J, the junction kept 8 bases outside the gene matches. Germline CDR1 SGHRS, CDR2 YFSETQ. CDR3 in amino acids: CASSLFASGRAREQFF. The CDR3, as DNA: TGCGCCAGCAGCTTGTTCGCTAGCGGGAGGGCACGTGAGCAGTTCTTC. The complete variable domain, with remaining parts taken from reference TRBV5-1 and TRBJ2-1, reads KAGVTQTPRYLIKTRGQQVTLSCSPISGHRSVSWYQQTPGQGLQFLFEYFSETQRNKGNFPGRFSGRQFSNSRSEMNVSTLELGDSALYLCASSLFASGRAREQFFGPGTRLTVL.

The chain couples TRBV28 to TRBJ2-5; TRBD2 aligns across 12 bases. V shed 3 bases and J 5 bases; nucleotides not matched to a gene: 4. The length of the CDR3 is 15 residues. The germline V gene encodes CDR1 MDHEN and CDR2 SYDVKM. CDR3 nucleotides: TGTGCCAGCAGTTTCCGACTAGCGGGAGCCGAGACCCAGTACTTC. This codes for CASSFRLAGAETQYF. Full variable domain (remainder filled in from reference TRBV28 and TRBJ2-5): DVKVTQSSRYLVKRTGEKVFLECVQDMDHENMFWYRQDPGLGLRLIYFSYDVKMKEKGDIPEGYSVSREKKERFSLILESASTNQTSMYLCASSFRLAGAETQYFGPGTRLLVL.

This chain joins TRBV25-1 and TRBJ1-2, with D possibly being TRBD1 (6 bases). V was shortened by 1 base and J by 8 bases, with 14 bases between the two germline ends. The CDR3 extends over 14 amino acids. Germline loops: CDR1 MGHDK, CDR2 SYGVNS. CDR3 in DNA: TGTGCCAGCAGTGAATTGGCAGGGGTCAGGGGCTACACCTTC. Encoded protein: CASSELAGVRGYTF.

The chain joins TRBV10-3 to TRBJ2-5; possibly TRBD1 for D (7 bases). This CDR3 spans 14 amino acids. V was clipped by 6 bases and J by 4 bases, with 15 bases between them. Germline V gene data show CDR1 as ENHRY and CDR2 as SYGVKD. The CDR3 nucleotides read TGTGCCATCAGCACGACAGGGCGGGGAGAGACCCAGTACTTC. Amino acids: CAISTTGRGETQYF.

This chain connects TRBV7-9 to TRBJ2-5; 8 bases are a match to TRBD2. Germline V gene lookup returns CDR1 SEHNR and CDR2 FQNEAQ (reference sequence). The J segment lost 4 bases and the V segment lost 3 bases, leaving 7 bases of the junction unmatched. This CDR3 has 15 residues. The CDR3 protein is CASSFDGGAGETQYF. The CDR3 nucleotides read TGTGCCAGCAGCTTCGACGGGGGGGCTGGAGAGACCCAGTACTTC. The full variable domain, rest sourced from reference TRBV7-9 and TRBJ2-5, is DTGVSQNPRHKITKRGQNVTFRCDPISEHNRLYWYRQTLGQGPEFLTYFQNEAQLEKSRLLSDRFSAERPKGSFSTLEIQRTEQGDSAMYLCASSFDGGAGETQYFGPGTRLLVL.

This chain joins TRBV2 and TRBJ2-3, with 11 nucleotides matching TRBD1. V gave up 6 bases and J gave up 4 bases; unmatched junction bases: 9. The CDR3 loop spans 16 amino acids. Germline CDR1 reads SNHLY; CDR2 reads FYNNEI. In DNA form, the CDR3 reads TGTGCCAGCAGGGTGGGACAGGGGGGCACCCCAGATACGCAGTATTTT. Translation: CASRVGQGGTPDTQYF.

The J gene is TRBJ2-1, the V gene TRBV28, with 12 bases identical to TRBD2. The germline V gene encodes CDR1 MDHEN and CDR2 SYDVKM. The CDR3 consists of 15 residues. V was pared by 5 bases and J by 6 bases, with 5 bases of the junction left unmatched. The CDR3 region has the DNA TGTGCCAGCAGTCGGCCGGGACTAGCGGGCAATGAGCAGTTCTTC. It translates to CASSRPGLAGNEQFF.